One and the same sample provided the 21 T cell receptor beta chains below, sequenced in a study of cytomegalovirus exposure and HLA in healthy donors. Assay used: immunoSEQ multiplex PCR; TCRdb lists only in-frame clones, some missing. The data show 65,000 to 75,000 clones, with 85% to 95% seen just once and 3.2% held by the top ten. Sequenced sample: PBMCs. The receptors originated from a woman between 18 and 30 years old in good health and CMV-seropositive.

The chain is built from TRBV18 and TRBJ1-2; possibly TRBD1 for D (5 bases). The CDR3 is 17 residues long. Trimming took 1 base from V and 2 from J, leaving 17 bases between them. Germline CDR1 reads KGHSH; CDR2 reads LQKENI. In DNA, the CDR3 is TGTGCCAGCTCACCACTCGGTCAGGGCCCTTCAAACTATGGCTACACCTTC. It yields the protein CASSPLGQGPSNYGYTF.

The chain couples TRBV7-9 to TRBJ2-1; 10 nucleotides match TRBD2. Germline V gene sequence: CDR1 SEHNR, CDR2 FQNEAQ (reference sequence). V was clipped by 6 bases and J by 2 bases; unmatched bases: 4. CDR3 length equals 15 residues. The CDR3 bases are TGTGCCAGCAGATTTACTAGCGGGGCCTACAATGAGCAGTTCTTC. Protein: CASRFTSGAYNEQFF.

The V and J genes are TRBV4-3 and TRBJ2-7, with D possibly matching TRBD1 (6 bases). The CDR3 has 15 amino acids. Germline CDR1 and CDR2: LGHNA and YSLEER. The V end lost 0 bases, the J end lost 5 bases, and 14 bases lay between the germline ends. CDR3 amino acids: CASSQDGRGVHEQYF. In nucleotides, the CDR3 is TGCGCCAGCAGCCAAGACGGCAGGGGTGTGCACGAGCAGTACTTC.

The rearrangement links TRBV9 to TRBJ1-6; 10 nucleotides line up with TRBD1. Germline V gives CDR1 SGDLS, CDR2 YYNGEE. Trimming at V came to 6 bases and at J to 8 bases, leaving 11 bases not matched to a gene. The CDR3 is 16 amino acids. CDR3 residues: CASTPGGTGVYSPLHF. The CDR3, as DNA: TGTGCCAGCACCCCGGGAGGGACAGGGGTTTATTCACCCCTCCACTTT. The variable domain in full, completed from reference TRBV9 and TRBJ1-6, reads DSGVTQTPKHLITATGQRVTLRCSPRSGDLSVYWYQQSLDQGLQFLIQYYNGEERAKGNILERFSAQQFPDLHSELNLSSLELGDSALYFCASTPGGTGVYSPLHFGNGTRLTVT.

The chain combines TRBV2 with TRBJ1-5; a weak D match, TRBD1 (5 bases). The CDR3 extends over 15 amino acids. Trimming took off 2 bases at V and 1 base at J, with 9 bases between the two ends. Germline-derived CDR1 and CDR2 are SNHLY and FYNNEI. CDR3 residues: CASSERGSSNQPQHF. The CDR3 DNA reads TGTGCCAGCAGTGAACGGGGGAGCAGCAATCAGCCCCAGCATTTT.

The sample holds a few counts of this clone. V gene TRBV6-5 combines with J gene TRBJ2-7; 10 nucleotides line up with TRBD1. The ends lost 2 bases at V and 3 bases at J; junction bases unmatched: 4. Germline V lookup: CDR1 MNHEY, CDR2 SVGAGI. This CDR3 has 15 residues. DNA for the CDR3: TGTGCCAGCAGTTACACCGGGACAGGGGTCTACGAGCAGTACTTC. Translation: CASSYTGTGVYEQYF.

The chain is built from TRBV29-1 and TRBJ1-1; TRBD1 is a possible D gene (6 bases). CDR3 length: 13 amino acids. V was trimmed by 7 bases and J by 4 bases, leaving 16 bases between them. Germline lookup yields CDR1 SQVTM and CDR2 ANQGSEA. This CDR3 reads CSARATGSTEAFF. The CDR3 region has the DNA TGCAGCGCCAGAGCTACAGGGAGCACTGAAGCTTTCTTT.

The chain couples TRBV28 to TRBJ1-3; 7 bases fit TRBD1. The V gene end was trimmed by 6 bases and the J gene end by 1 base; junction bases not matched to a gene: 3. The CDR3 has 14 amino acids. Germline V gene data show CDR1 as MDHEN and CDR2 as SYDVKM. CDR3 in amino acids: CASSPGGSGNTIYF. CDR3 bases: TGTGCCAGCAGCCCAGGGGGTTCTGGAAACACCATATATTTT.

The DNA for the CDR3 is TGTGCCAGCAGCCTACAGGGAGTCGCCGAGCAGTACTTC. Translating it yields CASSLQGVAEQYF. V usage is TRBV4-2 and J usage is TRBJ2-7; weak D call: TRBD1 (6 bases). The length of the CDR3 is 13 residues. Germline values: CDR1 LGHNA, CDR2 YNFKEQ. The germline V and J ends were trimmed by 4 bases and 6 bases, with 13 bases remaining between them.

The CDR3 DNA reads TGTGCCAGCAGCGTAGACGAACTATTCACAGATACGCAGTATTTT. It codes for CASSVDELFTDTQYF. The gene calls are TRBV9 and TRBJ2-3; D gene unclear. Trimming removed 0 bases at V and 2 bases at J, with 10 bases between. Germline-derived CDR1 and CDR2 are SGDLS and YYNGEE. The CDR3 loop spans 15 amino acids.

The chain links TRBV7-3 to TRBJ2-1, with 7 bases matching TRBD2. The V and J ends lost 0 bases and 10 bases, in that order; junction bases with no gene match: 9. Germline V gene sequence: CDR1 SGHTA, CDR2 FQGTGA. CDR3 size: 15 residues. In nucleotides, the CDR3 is TGTGCCAGCAGCTTAACGGTAGCGGGCCCCTCCGAGCAGTTCTTC. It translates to CASSLTVAGPSEQFF.

The CDR3 here is CASSPLGPGVNEKLFF. The CDR3 coding sequence is TGCGCCAGCAGCCCCTTGGGGCCAGGGGTTAATGAAAAACTGTTTTTT. The V and J genes are TRBV4-1 and TRBJ1-4; the D gene is possibly TRBD1 (6 bases). The CDR3 is 16 amino acids. Germline CDR1 reads MGHRA; CDR2 reads YSYEKL. V gave up 4 bases and J gave up 4 bases, with 16 bases separating them.

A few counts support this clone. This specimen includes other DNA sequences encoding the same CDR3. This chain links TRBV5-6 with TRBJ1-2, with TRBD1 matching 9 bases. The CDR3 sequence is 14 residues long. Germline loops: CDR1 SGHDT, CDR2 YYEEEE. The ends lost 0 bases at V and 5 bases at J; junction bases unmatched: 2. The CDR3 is CASSLVGQGYGYTF. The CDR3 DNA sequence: TGTGCCAGCAGCTTGGTGGGACAGGGATATGGCTACACCTTC.

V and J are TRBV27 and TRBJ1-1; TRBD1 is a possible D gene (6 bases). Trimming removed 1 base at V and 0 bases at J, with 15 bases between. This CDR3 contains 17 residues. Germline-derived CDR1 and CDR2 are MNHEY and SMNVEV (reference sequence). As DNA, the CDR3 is TGTGCCAGCAGTTTATTTGCTGGGGGCGCGGTGAACACTGAAGCTTTCTTT. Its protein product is CASSLFAGGAVNTEAFF.

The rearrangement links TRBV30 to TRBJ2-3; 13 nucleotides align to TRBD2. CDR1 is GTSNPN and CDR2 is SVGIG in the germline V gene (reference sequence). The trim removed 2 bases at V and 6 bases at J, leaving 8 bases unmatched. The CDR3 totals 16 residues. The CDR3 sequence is CAWSTELAGGHDTQYF. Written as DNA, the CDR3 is TGTGCCTGGAGTACAGAACTAGCGGGAGGGCATGATACGCAGTATTTT.

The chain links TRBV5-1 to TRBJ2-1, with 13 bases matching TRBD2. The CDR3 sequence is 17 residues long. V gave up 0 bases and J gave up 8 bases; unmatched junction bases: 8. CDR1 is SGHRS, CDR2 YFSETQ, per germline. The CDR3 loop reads CASSLGRTSGGVDEQFF. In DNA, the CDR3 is TGCGCCAGCAGCTTGGGACGGACTAGCGGGGGTGTTGATGAGCAGTTCTTC.

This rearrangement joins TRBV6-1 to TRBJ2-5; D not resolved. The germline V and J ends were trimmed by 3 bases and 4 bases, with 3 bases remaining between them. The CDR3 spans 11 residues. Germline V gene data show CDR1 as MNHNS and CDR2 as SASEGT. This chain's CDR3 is CASSDRETQYF. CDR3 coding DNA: TGTGCCAGCAGTGATAGAGAGACCCAGTACTTC.

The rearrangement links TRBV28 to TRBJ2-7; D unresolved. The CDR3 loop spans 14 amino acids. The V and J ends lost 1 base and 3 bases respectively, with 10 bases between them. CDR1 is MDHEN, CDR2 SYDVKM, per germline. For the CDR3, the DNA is TGTGCCAGCAGTTTATATAGTTTCGACTACGAGCAGTACTTC. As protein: CASSLYSFDYEQYF. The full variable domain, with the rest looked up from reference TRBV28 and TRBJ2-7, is DVKVTQSSRYLVKRTGEKVFLECVQDMDHENMFWYRQDPGLGLRLIYFSYDVKMKEKGDIPEGYSVSREKKERFSLILESASTNQTSMYLCASSLYSFDYEQYFGPGTRLTVT.

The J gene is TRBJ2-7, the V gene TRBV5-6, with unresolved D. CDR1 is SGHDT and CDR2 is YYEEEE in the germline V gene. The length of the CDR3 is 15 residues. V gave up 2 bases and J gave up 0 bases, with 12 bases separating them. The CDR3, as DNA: TGTGCCAGCAGCTTCGAGAGGTCTGTCTCCTACGAGCAGTACTTC. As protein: CASSFERSVSYEQYF.

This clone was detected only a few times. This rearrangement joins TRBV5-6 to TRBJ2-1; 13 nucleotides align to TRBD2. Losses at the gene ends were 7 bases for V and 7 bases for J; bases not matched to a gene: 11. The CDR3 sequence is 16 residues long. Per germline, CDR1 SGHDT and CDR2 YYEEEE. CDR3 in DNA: TGTGCCAGCTCGACGACTAGCGGGAGGAATTCAAATGAGCAGTTCTTC. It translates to CASSTTSGRNSNEQFF.

The CDR3 sequence: CASSSSGRVVSGANVLTF. The CDR3 DNA reads TGTGCCAGCAGCTCGAGCGGGAGGGTGGTCTCTGGGGCCAACGTCCTGACTTTC. The genes are TRBV7-9 and TRBJ2-6; 10 bases are shared with TRBD2. Unmatched junction bases numbered 6, after V lost 4 bases and J lost 0 bases. CDR1 and CDR2 (germline): SEHNR, FQNEAQ (reference sequence). This CDR3 spans 18 amino acids.